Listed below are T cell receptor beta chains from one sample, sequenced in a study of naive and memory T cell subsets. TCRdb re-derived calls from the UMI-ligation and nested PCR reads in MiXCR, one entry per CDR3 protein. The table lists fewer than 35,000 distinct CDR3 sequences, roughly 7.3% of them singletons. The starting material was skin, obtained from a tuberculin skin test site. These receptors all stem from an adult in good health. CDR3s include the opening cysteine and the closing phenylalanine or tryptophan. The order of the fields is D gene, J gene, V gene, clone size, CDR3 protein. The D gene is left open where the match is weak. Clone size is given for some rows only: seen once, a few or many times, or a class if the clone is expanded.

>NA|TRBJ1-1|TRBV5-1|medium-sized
CASSLGLGSTAFF
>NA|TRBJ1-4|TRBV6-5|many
CASRPGTTTNEKLFF
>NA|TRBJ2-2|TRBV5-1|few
CASSHRTGRGVAGELFF
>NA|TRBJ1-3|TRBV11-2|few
CASHGWAAKGSGNTIYF
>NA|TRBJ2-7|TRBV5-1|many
CASSLGGGAMGEQYF
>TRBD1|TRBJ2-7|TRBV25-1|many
CASTKTGQGYEQYF
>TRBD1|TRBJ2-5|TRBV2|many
CASTRQGLPETQYF
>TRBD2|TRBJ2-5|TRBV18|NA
CASSPPRGAGGVEETQYF
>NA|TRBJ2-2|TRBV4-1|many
CASSQDPHFTGELFF
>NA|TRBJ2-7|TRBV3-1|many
CASSQRSSRGPYEQYF
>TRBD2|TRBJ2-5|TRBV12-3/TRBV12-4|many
CASSRDGTRHETQYF
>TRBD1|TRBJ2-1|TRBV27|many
CASSRDRGYYNEQFF
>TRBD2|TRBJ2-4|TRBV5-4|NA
CASSFDLLAAWDF
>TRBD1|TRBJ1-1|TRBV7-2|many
CASSLAGSGQFF
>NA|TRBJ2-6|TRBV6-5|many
CASSYPSSGANVLTF
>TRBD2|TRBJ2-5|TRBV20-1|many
CSARDYTSGSQETQYF